This T cell receptor beta chain was profiled in a study of T cells in Graves' hyperthyroidism and ophthalmopathy. This CDR3 spans 15 amino acids. In germline, CDR1 is LGHNA, CDR2 YNFKEQ. V lost 4 bases and J lost 12, with 21 bases in between. RNA transcripts yielded amplified TCR beta CDR3 regions. With the HTBI primer set, the TCR CDR3 went through a first round of RT-PCR. TCRdb passed the multiplex PCR reads through MiXCR, listing each CDR3 protein once. The table includes some 600,000 distinct CDR3 sequences, 11% to 15% detected once. The V call is TRBV4-2, the J call TRBJ1-4; D possibly corresponds to TRBD1 (6 bases). The TCR sequence derives from a woman aged 25 to 39 with Graves' hyperthyroidism that later progressed to Graves' ophthalmopathy. The sequenced sample consisted of blood. CDR3 sequence (DNA): TGTGCCAGCAGCCTAGATCAGGGGACCTCCGACCAACTGTTTTTT. As protein: CASSLDQGTSDQLFF.